This TCR beta chain came from a study of cytomegalovirus exposure and HLA in healthy donors. The V gene's germline CDR1 is LGHNA and CDR2 YSLEER. This CDR3 has 15 amino acids. The V and J ends lost 0 bases and 0 bases respectively, with 6 bases between them. PCR amplification relied on 60 Vbeta primers (plus 13 Jbeta primers). Clones were read by immunoSEQ multiplex PCR, and TCRdb kept only the in-frame ones, dropping some. The sample carries some 120,000 clones, about 84% recorded once. On this clone: Its antigen is unidentified.

Study results and limitations: A link between a missense DCLRE1C variant and TCR beta V- and J-gene trimming emerged from a later analysis. Further analysis was carried out later, and it showed several of the most significant clusters appearing linked to common viral pathogens. Judged likely to be a sequencing artifact was a cluster of highly shared sequence variants.

The clonotype comes from a young man in good health and CMV-seropositive. The rearrangement uses TRBV4-3 and TRBJ1-3; D ambiguous. The sequencing input was PBMCs. The CDR3, as DNA: TGCGCCAGCAGCCAAGATACCAGCTCTGGAAACACCATATATTTT. As protein: CASSQDTSSGNTIYF.